The 3 T cell receptor beta chains below were found in one sample sequenced in a study of CD8 T cells in Susac syndrome. Reverse transcription of roughly 0.5 to 1 ug RNA was performed with random hexamers. TCRdb used MiXCR to reprocess the immunoSEQ multiplex PCR reads, holding one entry per CDR3 protein. The repertoire holds around 280,000 distinct CDR3 sequences, with approximately 85% as singletons. Material: CD8+ T cells from PBMCs. All receptors derive from a human donor with multiple sclerosis.

Here the CDR3 DNA reads TGTGCCAGCAGCTTTCTAGGACAGGGGATCACTGAAGCTTTCTTT. This translates into CASSFLGQGITEAFF. The gene calls are TRBV7-6 and TRBJ1-1; 9 bases agree with TRBD1. The V gene's germline CDR1 is SGHVS and CDR2 FNYEAQ. The CDR3 loop spans 15 amino acids. V trimming: 3 bases; J trimming: 4 bases; junction bases outside the gene matches: 6.

This clonotype appeared a single time. The rearrangement joins TRBV4-1 to TRBJ2-5, with a possible D match to TRBD2 (6 bases). The CDR3 contains 15 residues. Deletions cut 1 base from V and 0 bases from J, with 9 bases between. Germline loops: CDR1 MGHRA, CDR2 YSYEKL. The CDR3 loop is CASSQGAGYQETQYF. CDR3 in DNA: TGCGCCAGCAGCCAAGGCGCGGGGTACCAAGAGACCCAGTACTTC.

This rearrangement joins TRBV4-2 to TRBJ2-7; D is unresolved. CDR1 is LGHNA, CDR2 YNFKEQ, per germline. This CDR3 has 17 residues. Trimming left V 4 bases short and J 0 bases short, with 19 bases between. CDR3 bases: TGTGCCAGCAGCCTAATTTCCACCGGGCCTTACTCCTACGAGCAGTACTTC. Translating it yields CASSLISTGPYSYEQYF.